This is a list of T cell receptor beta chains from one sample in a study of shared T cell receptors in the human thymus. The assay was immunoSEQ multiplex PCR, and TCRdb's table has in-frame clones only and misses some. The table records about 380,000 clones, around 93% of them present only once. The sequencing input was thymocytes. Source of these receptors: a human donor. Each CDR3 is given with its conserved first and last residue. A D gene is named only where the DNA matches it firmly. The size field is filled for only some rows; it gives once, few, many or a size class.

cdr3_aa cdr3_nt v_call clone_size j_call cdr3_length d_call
CASSLRQGVGEKLFF TGTGCCAGCAGTTTACGACAGGGGGTTGGTGAAAAACTGTTTTTT TRBV27 NA TRBJ1-4 15 TRBD1
CASSETGGDEQFF TGTGCCAGCAGCGAGACAGGGGGCGATGAGCAGTTCTTC TRBV13 NA TRBJ2-1 13 TRBD1
CASSFQGGGNTIYF TGTGCCAGCAGCTTCCAGGGAGGCGGAAACACCATATATTTT TRBV5-6 NA TRBJ1-3 14 NA
CASSVGEPGGPNTGELFF TGTGCCAGCAGCGTAGGGGAACCAGGGGGCCCTAACACCGGGGAGCTGTTTTTT TRBV9 NA TRBJ2-2 18 TRBD1
CASSAGTPSGRDVYTGELFF TGTGCCAGCAGTGCCGGGACCCCTAGCGGGAGGGACGTTTACACCGGGGAGCTGTTTTTT TRBV27 NA TRBJ2-2 20 TRBD2
CASSYKGVETEAFF TGTGCCAGCAGTTACAAAGGGGTAGAAACTGAAGCTTTCTTT TRBV6-6 NA TRBJ1-1 14 NA
CASSEIGRLRAEAFF TGTGCCAGCAGTGAAATTGGTCGGTTGAGGGCTGAAGCTTTCTTT TRBV6-1 NA TRBJ1-1 15 NA
CASSGSYNEQFF TGTGCCAGCTCGGGTTCCTACAATGAGCAGTTCTTC TRBV14 NA TRBJ2-1 12 NA
CASSFHPTSGSTSYEQYF TGTGCCAGCAGCTTCCACCCCACTAGCGGGAGTACCTCCTACGAGCAGTACTTC TRBV5-4 once TRBJ2-7 18 TRBD2
CSVTSLYRQGPTYEQYF TGCAGCGTTACCAGCCTCTATAGACAGGGTCCTACCTACGAGCAGTACTTC TRBV29-1 NA TRBJ2-7 17 TRBD1
CASSPSRDGSYEQYF TGTGCCAGCAGCCCTAGCCGGGACGGTTCCTACGAGCAGTACTTC TRBV7-9 NA TRBJ2-7 15 NA
CASSIVQGISNQPQHF TGTGCCAGTAGTATAGTCCAGGGCATCAGCAATCAGCCCCAGCATTTT TRBV19 NA TRBJ1-5 16 NA
CASSLAESYNEQFF TGTGCCAGCAGCCTAGCAGAATCCTACAATGAGCAGTTCTTC TRBV11-2 NA TRBJ2-1 14 NA
CASSLASEKLFF TGTGCCAGCAGCCTAGCCTCCGAAAAACTGTTTTTT TRBV13 NA TRBJ1-4 12 NA
CASSPERAGGLTDTQYF TGCGCCAGCAGCCCGGAAAGAGCGGGAGGCCTCACAGATACGCAGTATTTT TRBV5-1 NA TRBJ2-3 17 TRBD2
CASSLRRPNYGYTF TGTGCCAGCAGCTTAAGACGTCCTAACTATGGCTACACCTTC TRBV5-6 few TRBJ1-2 14 NA
CASSPTRQVLSGANVLTF TGTGCCAGCAGCCCGACCCGACAGGTTCTCTCTGGGGCCAACGTCCTGACTTTC TRBV9 NA TRBJ2-6 18 NA
CASSLLQFGNTIYF TGTGCCAGCAGTCTCCTCCAGTTTGGAAACACCATATATTTT TRBV6-5 once TRBJ1-3 14 NA
CASSPGGGNEQFF TGTGCCAGCTCACCAGGGGGGGGAAATGAGCAGTTCTTC TRBV18 NA TRBJ2-1 13 TRBD2
CASSIGPSGMREQFF TGTGCCAGTAGTATAGGTCCTAGCGGGATGCGTGAGCAGTTCTTC TRBV19 NA TRBJ2-1 15 TRBD2
CASSFHRAGTYNEQFF TGTGCCAGCAGTTTCCATCGGGCAGGAACCTACAATGAGCAGTTCTTC TRBV28 NA TRBJ2-1 16 NA
CAIVGQGHPYNEQFF TGTGCCATCGTAGGGCAGGGACACCCCTACAATGAGCAGTTCTTC TRBV10-3 NA TRBJ2-1 15 NA
CASSETESNTGELFF TGTGCCAGCAGCGAGACAGAATCGAACACCGGGGAGCTGTTTTTT TRBV6-1 NA TRBJ2-2 15 NA
CASSYRASPLHF TGTGCCAGCAGTTACCGGGCCTCACCCCTCCACTTT TRBV6-5 NA TRBJ1-6 12 NA
CASSSRDRGGNTEAFF TGTGCCAGCAGCTCTCGGGACAGGGGAGGTAACACTGAAGCTTTCTTT TRBV5-4 NA TRBJ1-1 16 TRBD1
CAAGAGGLTRELFF TGTGCCGCTGGGGCGGGAGGTCTAACTCGGGAGCTGTTTTTT TRBV19 NA TRBJ2-2 14 TRBD2
CASSSTRTVLRQPQHF TGTGCCAGCAGTTCCACCCGGACAGTTTTAAGGCAGCCCCAGCATTTT TRBV27 NA TRBJ1-5 16 NA
CATQPSSYNEQFF TGTGCCACACAACCGAGCTCCTACAATGAGCAGTTCTTC TRBV27 NA TRBJ2-1 13 NA
CASKPQGSTEAFF TGTGCCAGCAAACCTCAGGGGAGCACTGAAGCTTTCTTT TRBV28 NA TRBJ1-1 13 NA
CASSSIEYSSYNEQFF TGTGCCAGCAGCTCCATAGAGTACAGCTCCTACAATGAGCAGTTCTTC TRBV7-2 NA TRBJ2-1 16 NA
CASSSKTGVKETQYF TGTGCCAGCAGCTCGAAGACAGGGGTTAAAGAGACCCAGTACTTC TRBV5-6 NA TRBJ2-5 15 TRBD1
CASSFGSGTGAYEQYF TGTGCCAGCAGTTTCGGATCCGGGACAGGGGCCTACGAGCAGTACTTC TRBV28 NA TRBJ2-7 16 TRBD1
CASSLRYWTGLFCQPQHF TGTGCCAGCAGCCTACGATATTGGACAGGCCTTTTTTGTCAGCCCCAGCATTTT TRBV7-2 NA TRBJ1-5 18 TRBD1
CASSLGGREPQHF TGTGCCAGCAGCTTGGGGGGGAGAGAGCCCCAGCATTTT TRBV5-6 NA TRBJ1-5 13 NA
CASSQGVMGEQYF TGTGCCAGCAGCCAAGGGGTTATGGGCGAGCAGTACTTC TRBV4-2 NA TRBJ2-7 13 NA
CASSDGLAGGNYEQYF TGCGCCAGCAGTGACGGACTAGCGGGAGGGAACTACGAGCAGTACTTC TRBV10-2 NA TRBJ2-7 16 TRBD2
CASSLRTAPVGTEAFF TGTGCCAGCAGTTTAAGAACAGCCCCGGTGGGCACTGAAGCTTTCTTT TRBV27 NA TRBJ1-1 16 NA
CASSEGRASTDTQYF TGCGCCAGCAGCGAGGGGAGGGCCTCGACAGATACGCAGTATTTT TRBV5-1 NA TRBJ2-3 15 TRBD2
CASSLGDDTQYF TGTGCCAGCAGCTTAGGGGACGATACGCAGTATTTT TRBV7-9 NA TRBJ2-3 12 NA
CASSVGHPMRGYTF TGTGCCAGCAGCGTAGGGCATCCTATGAGGGGCTACACCTTC TRBV9 NA TRBJ1-2 14 NA
CASSQPKREAYNEQFF TGTGCCAGCAGCCAACCGAAGCGGGAGGCTTACAATGAGCAGTTCTTC TRBV4-2 NA TRBJ2-1 16 TRBD2
CSVEFGQGGWNRDYHKETQYF TGCAGCGTTGAATTCGGCCAGGGTGGCTGGAACCGGGACTACCACAAAGAGACCCAGTACTTC TRBV29-1 NA TRBJ2-5 21 TRBD2